This T cell receptor beta chain is drawn from a study of TIL therapy for anti-PD-1-resistant metastatic lung cancer. Study-wide context: Median patient age was 54, ranging about 38-75 years. Most patients had lung adenocarcinoma.

Sequencing used immunoSEQ v3. Measured with immunoSEQ multiplex PCR; TCRdb has only the in-frame clones, and not every one. The data hold a few thousand clones, with around 73% observed a single time. Trimming stripped 6 bases from V and 4 bases from J, with 12 bases between. Germline values: CDR1 MDHEN, CDR2 SYDVKM. CDR3 length: 13 amino acids. As regards this clone: Its cognate antigen is unknown.

Study observations and caveats: Treatment-naive, never-smoker and oncogene-addicted patients were overrepresented in this highly selected cohort.

As for time point: pre-treatment sample, taken before nivolumab and TIL therapy. Pleural nodules or supraclavicular lymph nodes made up most of the excised metastases sampled. Enrollment ran from October 2017 to early 2020. The sample consisted of tumor tissue, taken at baseline. This clonotype was sampled from a person aged 25-85 years with non-small cell lung cancer. Some clones in this sample may be carry-over from other donors' samples. J is TRBJ2-5 and V is TRBV28; the D gene is possibly TRBD1 (6 bases). The CDR3 is CASRTQGRETQYF. CDR3 coding DNA: TGTGCCAGCAGGACACAGGGCCGAGAGACCCAGTACTTC.